This T cell receptor (beta chain) appears in the sequencing data of a study of OX40 agonist ivuxolimab in advanced cancers. Data came from immunoSEQ multiplex PCR; TCRdb stores just in-frame clones and leaves some out. The sample carries under 85,000 clones, around 94% recorded once. Sample: CD4+ or CD8+ T cells sorted from blood, taken in a trial of the OX40 agonist ivuxolimab. The TCR was taken from an adult with an advanced solid tumor such as melanoma, head and neck, liver or kidney cancer.

CDR3 amino acids: CASSPLSTGGYGYTF. The DNA for the CDR3 is TGTGCCAGCAGTCCCTTGTCCACGGGTGGCTATGGCTACACCTTC. This chain uses TRBV28 with TRBJ1-2; unclear D gene. Germline loops: CDR1 MDHEN, CDR2 SYDVKM. The CDR3 spans 15 residues. V lost 5 bases and J lost 4, with 17 bases in between.